These 20 T cell receptor beta chains came from one sample sequenced in a study of shared clonotypes between healthy human individuals. The table came from immunoSEQ multiplex PCR; TCRdb's copy has only in-frame clones and leaves some out. The table has more than 2,000,000 clones, around 90% seen once. Material for sequencing was naive CD4+ T cells sorted from blood. Specified subset: CD45RA+ positively selected. The receptors were sampled from a man aged 18-30 years in good health.

As to this clone: Distinct nucleotide sequences in the sample also encode this CDR3. This chain joins TRBV5-4 and TRBJ2-5; 8 positions agree with TRBD2. CDR3 length: 14 amino acids. Germline V gene sequence: CDR1 SGHNT, CDR2 YYREEE (reference sequence). Losses at the gene ends were 4 bases for V and 2 bases for J; bases not matched to a gene: 4. CDR3 bases: TGTGCCAGCAGCCTCGGGGGGGGGCAAGAGACCCAGTACTTC. This codes for CASSLGGGQETQYF.

V usage is TRBV10-2 and J usage is TRBJ1-3; D possibly corresponds to TRBD1 (6 bases). The germline CDR1 and CDR2 sequences are WSHSY and SAAADI. Trimming took off 8 bases at V and 2 bases at J, with 19 bases between the two ends. The CDR3 runs to 16 residues. The CDR3 region has the DNA TGCGCCAGCGTTGGACGACTGGGGGCAACTGGAAACACCATATATTTT. Translating gives CASVGRLGATGNTIYF.

This clone was recorded only once. This chain joins TRBV5-1 and TRBJ2-7, with TRBD1 as a possible D gene (6 bases). The V gene's germline CDR1 is SGHRS and CDR2 YFSETQ. Trimming took 4 bases from V and 3 from J, leaving 14 bases between them. This CDR3 is built from 14 residues. CDR3 sequence reads: CASSQPDSNYEQYF. CDR3 DNA sequence: TGCGCCAGCAGCCAGCCGGACAGTAACTACGAGCAGTACTTC.

The chain carries TRBV27 and TRBJ1-2; D gene uncertain. The V gene's germline CDR1 is MNHEY and CDR2 SMNVEV (reference sequence). This CDR3 spans 15 amino acids. The V gene lost 1 base and the J gene lost 4 bases, with 13 bases spanning the gap. CDR3 amino acids: CASSLYGDWGYGYTF. The DNA for the CDR3 is TGTGCCAGCAGTTTATATGGTGATTGGGGCTATGGCTACACCTTC.

V is TRBV7-9 and J is TRBJ2-2; 7 bases fit TRBD1. V was clipped by 4 bases and J by 3 bases; unmatched bases: 8. Per germline, CDR1 SEHNR and CDR2 FQNEAQ (reference sequence). This CDR3 has 16 residues. The CDR3 here is CASSYAGGIDTGELFF. Here the CDR3 DNA reads TGTGCCAGCAGCTATGCAGGGGGTATTGACACCGGGGAGCTGTTTTTT.

The chain joins TRBV10-3 to TRBJ2-1; TRBD1 aligns across 8 bases. The CDR3 spans 15 residues. Germline CDR1 and CDR2: ENHRY and SYGVKD. V shed 3 bases, J shed 3 bases, and the junction held 4 bases outside the gene matches. The CDR3 reads CAISDSGQGYNEQFF. The DNA for the CDR3 is TGTGCCATCAGTGACTCCGGACAGGGCTACAATGAGCAGTTCTTC.

This clone was found once. The same CDR3 can be traced to other DNA sequences in this sample. The rearrangement uses TRBV19 and TRBJ2-7; D uncertain. Germline V gene lookup returns CDR1 LNHDA and CDR2 SQIVND (reference sequence). The CDR3 spans 13 residues. V was trimmed by 1 base and J by 4 bases, leaving 8 bases between them. Written as DNA, the CDR3 is TGTGCCAGTAGTATAGGCCCTTTTTACGAGCAGTACTTC. Translating gives CASSIGPFYEQYF.

V gene TRBV5-6 combines with J gene TRBJ2-1; a possible D gene is TRBD2 (5 bases). V shed 4 bases and J shed 6 bases, with 17 bases lying between them. Germline lookup yields CDR1 SGHDT and CDR2 YYEEEE. The CDR3 loop spans 15 amino acids. The CDR3 bases are TGTGCCAGCAGCCCTGTTGGTGCGGGCTTCAATGAGCAGTTCTTC. This sequence encodes CASSPVGAGFNEQFF.

On this clone itself: This sample includes further DNA sequences coding for the same CDR3. The chain combines TRBV6-5 with TRBJ2-7; a weak D match, TRBD2 (6 bases). Germline V lookup: CDR1 MNHEY, CDR2 SVGAGI. CDR3 length: 14 residues. V lost 0 bases to trimming and J lost 1 base, with 7 bases between them. The CDR3 DNA is TGTGCCAGCAGTTACTCGCGGGGATCCTACGAGCAGTACTTC. This codes for CASSYSRGSYEQYF.

The V gene is TRBV7-2, the J gene TRBJ2-7, with 8 bases fitting TRBD2. Germline trimming cut 5 bases from V and 6 bases from J; bases unmatched to any gene: 21. Germline V gives CDR1 SGHTA, CDR2 FQGNSA. The CDR3 covers 18 residues. CDR3 bases: TGTGCCAGCAGCCCAGATGCCCTGCGATGGCGGGGGGTCTCCGAGCAGTACTTC. Translated, it gives CASSPDALRWRGVSEQYF.

The rearrangement joins TRBV2 to TRBJ2-1; 12 nucleotides line up with TRBD2. CDR3 length: 15 amino acids. With V trimmed by 7 bases and J by 6 bases, 7 bases remained unmatched. The V gene's germline CDR1 is SNHLY and CDR2 FYNNEI. The CDR3 loop reads CASTELAGGPNEQFF. CDR3 bases: TGTGCCAGCACCGAACTAGCGGGAGGACCCAATGAGCAGTTCTTC. Full variable domain (missing parts from reference TRBV2 and TRBJ2-1): EPEVTQTPSHQVTQMGQEVILRCVPISNHLYFYWYRQILGQKVEFLVSFYNNEISEKSEIFDDQFSVERPDGSNFTLKIRSTKLEDSAMYFCASTELAGGPNEQFFGPGTRLTVL.

This rearrangement joins TRBV5-6 to TRBJ2-3; a possible D gene is TRBD1 (6 bases). With 5 bases removed from V and 1 base from J, the gap between germline ends came to 17 bases. The CDR3 is 16 residues long. In germline, CDR1 is SGHDT, CDR2 YYEEEE. CDR3 residues: CASRMDLKGGTDTQYF. Here the CDR3 DNA reads TGTGCCAGCAGAATGGACCTCAAGGGGGGCACAGATACGCAGTATTTT. The variable domain in full, with the rest retrieved from reference TRBV5-6 and TRBJ2-3, is DAGVTQSPTHLIKTRGQQVTLRCSPKSGHDTVSWYQQALGQGPQFIFQYYEEEERQRGNFPDRFSGHQFPNYSSELNVNALLLGDSALYLCASRMDLKGGTDTQYFGPGTRLTVL.

The chain employs TRBV4-3 and TRBJ2-3, with TRBD2 matching over 9 bases. This CDR3 has 13 amino acids. Germline CDR1 and CDR2: LGHNA and YSLEER. V lost 9 bases and J lost 7; bases outside the gene matches: 8. The CDR3 loop is CASGGRALHTQYF. CDR3 coding DNA: TGCGCCAGTGGCGGGAGGGCCTTGCATACGCAGTATTTT.

The chain carries TRBV7-2 and TRBJ2-1; 10 bases fit TRBD2. There are 16 residues in the CDR3. CDR1 and CDR2 from the germline V gene are SGHTA and FQGNSA. Trimming took 2 bases from V and 7 from J; bases not matched to a gene: 8. In DNA, the CDR3 is TGTGCCAGCAGCTTAACTAGCGGGACTAAAGGGAATGAGCAGTTCTTC. Its protein product is CASSLTSGTKGNEQFF.

This rearrangement joins TRBV10-1 to TRBJ1-4; D unclear. The CDR3 sequence is 15 residues long. Germline values: CDR1 WNHNN, CDR2 SYGVQD (reference sequence). V shed 2 bases and J shed 7 bases, with 14 bases lying between them. The CDR3 loop is CASSEAGRMAEKLFF. CDR3 nucleotide sequence: TGCGCCAGCAGTGAGGCAGGCCGGATGGCTGAAAAACTGTTTTTT.

This clone was seen only once. The V and J genes are TRBV11-2 and TRBJ2-3, with 7 bases matching TRBD1. The germline gives CDR1 SGHAT, CDR2 FQNNGV. V gave up 7 bases and J gave up 3 bases; unmatched junction bases: 19. The CDR3 is 18 amino acids. The CDR3 spells CASTRNEAGGQWTDTQYF. The CDR3 nucleotides are TGTGCCAGCACCCGGAACGAGGCAGGGGGACAATGGACAGATACGCAGTATTTT.

The chain is built from TRBV18 and TRBJ1-5; D not resolved. The CDR3 spans 14 residues. The V gene lost 4 bases and the J gene lost 3 bases, with 10 bases spanning the gap. Germline V lookup: CDR1 KGHSH, CDR2 LQKENI. Here the CDR3 DNA reads TGTGCCAGCTCACTCGGAGGGCACAATCAGCCCCAGCATTTT. It yields the protein CASSLGGHNQPQHF.

This chain uses TRBV19 with TRBJ2-3, with 7 bases that match TRBD2. The CDR3 runs to 14 residues. Trimming cost V 5 bases and J 1 base; bases outside gene matches: 3. Germline V gives CDR1 LNHDA, CDR2 SQIVND (reference sequence). In DNA, the CDR3 is TGTGCCAGTAGTGCTAGCGGTGGCACAGATACGCAGTATTTT. It yields the protein CASSASGGTDTQYF.

The gene calls are TRBV9 and TRBJ2-1, with D hard to call. V was cut by 0 bases and J by 3 bases, with 10 bases left in between. This CDR3 has 15 amino acids. Germline CDR1 is SGDLS and CDR2 is YYNGEE. This CDR3 is CASSVELQNYNEQFF. Written as DNA, the CDR3 is TGTGCCAGCAGCGTAGAACTACAGAACTACAATGAGCAGTTCTTC.

The chain links TRBV2 to TRBJ1-2; D is perhaps TRBD1 (6 bases). V gave up 6 bases and J gave up 3 bases, with 20 bases separating them. Germline V CDR1 and CDR2: SNHLY, FYNNEI. The CDR3 has 16 residues. The CDR3 here is CASRGALPKEDYGYTF. The CDR3 nucleotides read TGTGCCAGCAGGGGGGCCCTCCCAAAGGAGGACTATGGCTACACCTTC.